The 22 T cell receptor beta chains in this list originate from one sample, sequenced in a study of CD8 T cells in ankylosing spondylitis. TCRdb independently ran MiXCR on the 5' RACE reads; one entry per CDR3 protein. The sample holds 350,000 or so distinct CDR3 sequences; approximately 10% are singletons and the top ten take roughly 9%. Material: blood, either unsorted or a sorted T cell fraction (not recorded which). The source is a female donor with ankylosing spondylitis or in good health (not recorded which).

This chain links TRBV20-1 with TRBJ2-1; TRBD2 aligns across 10 bases. CDR1 is DFQATT and CDR2 is SNEGSKA in the germline V gene (reference sequence). The ends lost 3 bases at V and 8 bases at J; junction bases unmatched: 10. The CDR3 loop spans 15 amino acids. Here the CDR3 DNA reads TGCAGTGCTAGTGTGTTCGGACTAGCGGAGGATGAGCAGTTCTTC. It translates to CSASVFGLAEDEQFF.

The genes are TRBV18 and TRBJ2-4, with 7 bases that match TRBD1. Trimming took 2 bases from V and 2 from J; bases not matched to a gene: 9. This CDR3 contains 17 residues. Germline V CDR1 and CDR2: KGHSH, LQKENI. CDR3 bases: TGTGCCAGCTCACCAGTCAGGGACAGCCTATCCAAAAACATTCAGTACTTC. Protein sequence: CASSPVRDSLSKNIQYF.

This clonotype was seen ten or more times. The chain is built from TRBV12-3 or TRBV12-4 and TRBJ2-1; TRBD1 might be the D (5 bases). V lost 3 bases and J 4 bases, leaving 13 bases between the germline ends. The CDR3 extends over 15 amino acids. The CDR3 DNA follows: TGTGCCAGCAGTTTTGGGAACAGGCCTTACAATGAGCAGTTCTTC. This codes for CASSFGNRPYNEQFF.

This clonotype was found many times. This chain joins TRBV24-1 and TRBJ2-7, with D perhaps matching TRBD1 or TRBD2 (5 bases each). Germline V gives CDR1 KGHDR, CDR2 SFDVKD. V was trimmed by 7 bases and J by 3 bases, leaving 18 bases between them. This CDR3 region has 15 residues. The CDR3 DNA reads TGTGCCACCAGGTTGAGGGGCCTTATGTACTACGAGCAGTACTTC. Translation: CATRLRGLMYYEQYF.

The chain uses TRBV28 and TRBJ2-5, with 7 bases matching TRBD1. Per the germline V gene, CDR1 is MDHEN and CDR2 is SYDVKM. V was pared by 6 bases and J by 4 bases, with 8 bases of the junction left unmatched. The CDR3 length is 14 residues. CDR3 region: CASRRSTGSETQYF. The CDR3 bases are TGTGCCAGCAGAAGATCGACAGGGTCAGAGACCCAGTACTTC.

This clonotype turned up a few times. The V call is TRBV6-1, the J call TRBJ1-1; D call uncertain. The V and J ends lost 5 bases and 4 bases respectively, with 11 bases between them. This CDR3 is built from 13 residues. Germline assignment: CDR1 MNHNS and CDR2 SASEGT. The CDR3 DNA sequence: TGTGCCAGCAGTCCTTTCTCGGGCACTGAAGCTTTCTTT. Amino acid sequence: CASSPFSGTEAFF.

Many counts were recorded for this clonotype. The genes are TRBV12-3 or TRBV12-4 and TRBJ1-1; TRBD1 aligns across 8 bases. V lost 4 bases and J lost 11; bases outside the gene matches: 6. There are 12 residues in the CDR3. The CDR3 nucleotides are TGTGCCAGCAGTTCGGACAGGGTCGGGGCTTTCTTT. It translates to CASSSDRVGAFF.

This clonotype was recorded at least ten times. The DNA for the CDR3 is TGTGCCAGCAGCGTTTCTGCCAATCCCGATAGCAATCAGCCCCAGCATTTT. Encoded protein: CASSVSANPDSNQPQHF. The chain combines TRBV7-8 with TRBJ1-5; no firm D call. The CDR3 loop spans 17 amino acids. The V end was cut by 5 bases, the J end by 0 bases, with 17 bases between. Germline values: CDR1 SGHVS, CDR2 FQNEAQ.

This clonotype was seen at least ten times. The J gene is TRBJ2-2, the V gene TRBV10-3; 7 bases map to TRBD1. The CDR3 covers 14 residues. Trimming at V came to 8 bases and at J to 1 base, leaving 4 bases not matched to a gene. Germline V gene sequence: CDR1 ENHRY, CDR2 SYGVKD. The CDR3 loop is CAIGTGENTGELFF. DNA for the CDR3: TGTGCCATCGGTACAGGGGAGAACACCGGGGAGCTGTTTTTT.

To note about this clonotype: The conserved phenylalanine or tryptophan is not found at the CDR3 terminus, so this likely reflects a read error. The rearrangement uses TRBV20-1 and TRBJ2-7; TRBD2 matches at 10 bases. The germline CDR1 and CDR2 sequences are DFQATT and SNEGSKA (reference sequence). Trimming removed 3 bases from V and 4 bases from J; junction bases left unmatched: 6. This CDR3 region has 14 residues. CDR3 bases: TGCAGTGCTAGGCGATTAGCGGGGGGTTACGAGCAGTACTCC. Amino acid sequence: CSARRLAGGYEQYS.

As to this clonotype: It may be a read error: a sequence one base away is much more abundant. This sequence joins TRBV20-1 and TRBJ2-1, with D maybe TRBD2 (6 bases). The CDR3 sequence is 12 residues long. CDR1 and CDR2 from the germline V gene are DFQATT and SNEGSKA (reference sequence). DNA for the CDR3: TGCAGTGCTAGCCGGGGGTTTAATGAGCAGTCCTTC. It is translated as CSASRGFNEQSF.

This chain connects TRBV20-1 to TRBJ1-2; TRBD1 is a possible D gene (5 bases). V lost 5 bases to trimming and J lost 7 bases, with 14 bases between them. The CDR3 is made up of 12 amino acids. Germline-derived CDR1 and CDR2 are DFQATT and SNEGSKA (reference sequence). CDR3 coding DNA: TGCAGTGCTTGGGCTGTTAGGGGTGGCTACACCTTC. This translates into CSAWAVRGGYTF.

Ten or more counts support this clonotype. This sequence joins TRBV5-1 and TRBJ2-7, with 7 bases that match TRBD1. V lost 9 bases and J lost 2; bases outside the gene matches: 11. The V gene's germline CDR1 is SGHRS and CDR2 YFSETQ. The CDR3 is 14 residues long. CDR3 amino acids: CATSLGTAPYEQYF. DNA of the CDR3: TGCGCCACTTCACTTGGGACAGCTCCCTACGAGCAGTACTTC.

Ten or more counts support this clonotype. V and J are TRBV5-1 and TRBJ1-1, with 10 bases lining up with TRBD1. Germline V lookup: CDR1 SGHRS, CDR2 YFSETQ. The CDR3 sequence is 17 residues long. V lost 4 bases to trimming and J lost 2 bases; unmatched junction nucleotides: 11. CDR3 amino acids: CASSDLGDRGLNTEAFF. CDR3 coding DNA: TGCGCCAGCAGCGACCTCGGGGACAGGGGACTAAACACTGAAGCTTTCTTT.

This clonotype was seen at least ten times. This chain uses TRBV27 with TRBJ2-2; TRBD2 aligns across 10 bases. The CDR3 is 17 amino acids. The V and J ends lost 3 bases and 5 bases, in that order; junction bases with no gene match: 9. Germline V lookup: CDR1 MNHEY, CDR2 SMNVEV (reference sequence). CDR3 amino acids: CASSFFLLAGETGELFF. Here the CDR3 DNA reads TGTGCCAGCAGTTTTTTTCTCCTAGCGGGAGAGACCGGGGAGCTGTTTTTT.

This clonotype was counted at least ten times. Here the CDR3 DNA reads TGTGCCAGCAGCTTGGCTTCTTACCGGGGGTCAAAAGAGACCCAGTACTTC. Residues: CASSLASYRGSKETQYF. This chain links TRBV5-6 with TRBJ2-5; TRBD2 is a possible D gene (6 bases). The germline V gene encodes CDR1 SGHDT and CDR2 YYEEEE. V lost 0 bases and J lost 3, with 18 bases in between. CDR3 length: 17 residues. The full variable domain, in which reference TRBV5-6 and TRBJ2-5 provide the parts outside the CDR3, is DAGVTQSPTHLIKTRGQQVTLRCSPKSGHDTVSWYQQALGQGPQFIFQYYEEEERQRGNFPDRFSGHQFPNYSSELNVNALLLGDSALYLCASSLASYRGSKETQYFGPGTRLLVL.

The chain links TRBV7-2 to TRBJ2-2; D gene unclear. Per the germline V gene, CDR1 is SGHTA and CDR2 is FQGNSA. The CDR3 is 15 amino acids. With 5 bases removed from V and 2 bases from J, the gap between germline ends came to 12 bases. The CDR3 reads CASSLGQRNTGELFF. The CDR3 DNA reads as TGTGCCAGCAGCCTAGGGCAGAGAAACACCGGGGAGCTGTTTTTT.

This clonotype was counted ten times or more. The chain employs TRBV5-1 and TRBJ2-3; D is perhaps TRBD1 or TRBD2 (5 bases each). In germline, CDR1 is SGHRS, CDR2 YFSETQ. V lost 4 bases, J lost 6 bases, and 15 bases lay in between. This CDR3 contains 14 residues. As DNA, the CDR3 is TGCGCCAGCAGCCCGGGGACCGCATACGATACGCAGTATTTT. As protein: CASSPGTAYDTQYF.

This clonotype was found a few times. The chain uses TRBV5-1 and TRBJ2-2, with D perhaps being TRBD1 or TRBD2 (5 bases each). Germline V CDR1 and CDR2: SGHRS, YFSETQ. The CDR3 runs to 15 residues. Trimming cost V 4 bases and J 3 bases, with 13 bases left between them. The CDR3 DNA is TGCGCCAGCAGCGAAATGGGACCCGACACCGGGGAGCTGTTTTTT. Its translation is CASSEMGPDTGELFF.

The chain joins TRBV4-3 to TRBJ1-6, with D unclear. This CDR3 has 15 amino acids. In germline, CDR1 is LGHNA, CDR2 YSLEER. The V end was cut by 1 base, the J end by 9 bases, with 13 bases between. The DNA for the CDR3 is TGCGCCAGCAGCCAAGGAGTATCAGGCACTTCACCCCTCCACTTT. It specifies CASSQGVSGTSPLHF.

The chain employs TRBV4-2 and TRBJ1-3; D remains unclear. V was clipped by 0 bases and J by 4 bases, with 10 bases between them. CDR3 length: 15 residues. Germline V gives CDR1 LGHNA, CDR2 YNFKEQ. CDR3 bases: TGTGCCAGCAGCCAAGAAAAGGTTTCAGGAAACACCATATATTTT. Amino acids: CASSQEKVSGNTIYF.

This clonotype was recorded a few times. V and J are TRBV7-8 and TRBJ1-2; the D is unclear. Germline CDR1 SGHVS, CDR2 FQNEAQ. The CDR3 is 13 amino acids. With 0 bases removed from V and 3 bases from J, the gap between germline ends came to 5 bases. The CDR3 nucleotides read TGTGCCAGCAGCTTAGCCCTGGACTATGGCTACACCTTC. Protein sequence: CASSLALDYGYTF.